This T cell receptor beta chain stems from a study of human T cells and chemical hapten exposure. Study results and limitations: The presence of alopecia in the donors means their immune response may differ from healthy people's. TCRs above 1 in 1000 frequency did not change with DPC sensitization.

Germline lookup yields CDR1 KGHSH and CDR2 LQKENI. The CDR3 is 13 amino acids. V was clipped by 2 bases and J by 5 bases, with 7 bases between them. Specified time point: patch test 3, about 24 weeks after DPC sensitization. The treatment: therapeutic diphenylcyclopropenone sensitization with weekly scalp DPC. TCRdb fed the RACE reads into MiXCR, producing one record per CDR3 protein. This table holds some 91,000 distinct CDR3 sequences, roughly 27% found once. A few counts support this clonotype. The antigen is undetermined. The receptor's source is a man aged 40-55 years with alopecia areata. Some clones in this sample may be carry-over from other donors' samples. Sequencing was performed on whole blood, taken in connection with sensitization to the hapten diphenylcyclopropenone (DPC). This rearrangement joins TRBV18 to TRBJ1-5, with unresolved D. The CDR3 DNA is TGTGCCAGCTCACCAGTGCAGGATCAGCCCCAGCATTTT. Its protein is CASSPVQDQPQHF.